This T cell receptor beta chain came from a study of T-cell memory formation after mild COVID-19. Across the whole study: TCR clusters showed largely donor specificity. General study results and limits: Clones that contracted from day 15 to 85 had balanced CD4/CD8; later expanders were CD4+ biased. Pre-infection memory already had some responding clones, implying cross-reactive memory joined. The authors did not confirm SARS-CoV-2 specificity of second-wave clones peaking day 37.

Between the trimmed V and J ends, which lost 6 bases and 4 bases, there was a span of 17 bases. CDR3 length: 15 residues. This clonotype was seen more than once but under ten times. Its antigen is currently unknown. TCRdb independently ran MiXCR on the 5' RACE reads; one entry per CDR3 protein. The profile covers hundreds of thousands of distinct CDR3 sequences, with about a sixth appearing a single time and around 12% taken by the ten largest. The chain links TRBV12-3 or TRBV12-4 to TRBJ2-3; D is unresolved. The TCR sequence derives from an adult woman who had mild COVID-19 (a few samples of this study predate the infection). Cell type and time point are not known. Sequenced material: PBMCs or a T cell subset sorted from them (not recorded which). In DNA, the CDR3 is TGTGCCAGCAGCGACCCCCGTACCTCGTCAGATACGCAGTATTTT. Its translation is CASSDPRTSSDTQYF.